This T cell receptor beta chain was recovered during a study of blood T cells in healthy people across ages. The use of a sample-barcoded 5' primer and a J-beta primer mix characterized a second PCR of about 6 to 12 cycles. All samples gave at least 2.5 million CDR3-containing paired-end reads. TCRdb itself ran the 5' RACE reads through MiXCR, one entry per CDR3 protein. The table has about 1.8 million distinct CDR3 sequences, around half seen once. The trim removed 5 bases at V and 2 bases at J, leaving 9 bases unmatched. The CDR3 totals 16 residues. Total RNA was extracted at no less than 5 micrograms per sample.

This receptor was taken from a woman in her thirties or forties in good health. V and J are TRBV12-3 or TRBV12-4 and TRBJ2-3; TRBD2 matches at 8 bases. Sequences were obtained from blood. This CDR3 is CASSVSGGEHTDTQYF. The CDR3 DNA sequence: TGTGCCAGCAGTGTGAGCGGGGGTGAGCACACAGATACGCAGTATTTT.